This is a list of T cell receptor beta chains from one sample in a study of cytomegalovirus exposure and HLA in healthy donors. Profiled with immunoSEQ multiplex PCR; TCRdb holds only in-frame clones, not every one. The sample records about 360,000 clones, 86% being singletons. The source material was PBMCs. All receptors derive from a woman younger than 35 in good health and CMV-seronegative. Each CDR3 is given with its conserved first and last residue. D genes are given only for firm matches. Part of the rows lack a size; the others show once, few, many or a class for expanded clones.

D	V	size	J	CDR3	DNA
-	TRBV4-2	-	TRBJ1-6	CASSPDREKSPLHF	TGTGCCAGCAGCCCGGATCGGGAGAAGTCACCCCTCCACTTT
-	TRBV28	-	TRBJ2-1	CASSLGASGHNEQFF	TGTGCCAGCAGTTTGGGGGCTAGCGGACACAATGAGCAGTTCTTC
TRBD2	TRBV19	few	TRBJ2-2	CASTLAANTGELFF	TGTGCCAGTACACTAGCGGCGAACACCGGGGAGCTGTTTTTT
-	TRBV30	-	TRBJ1-2	CAWYSGEDGYTF	TGTGCCTGGTATTCGGGGGAGGATGGCTACACCTTC
TRBD2	TRBV5-4	-	TRBJ2-7	CASSETSGSSYEQYF	TGTGCCAGCAGTGAAACTAGCGGGAGCTCCTACGAGCAGTACTTC
-	TRBV29-1	-	TRBJ2-5	CSVGGGARKTQETQYF	TGCAGCGTTGGGGGCGGGGCCAGAAAAACTCAAGAGACCCAGTACTTC
-	TRBV28	-	TRBJ1-2	CASSLWGSGRTSGYTF	TGTGCCAGCAGTTTATGGGGTAGCGGGAGGACTTCTGGCTACACCTTC
-	TRBV19	-	TRBJ1-3	CASSIGRSSGNTIYF	TGTGCCAGTAGTATAGGTAGGAGCTCTGGAAACACCATATATTTT
TRBD2	TRBV11-2	-	TRBJ2-3	CASSLEGLAGGADTQYF	TGTGCCAGCAGCTTAGAGGGACTAGCGGGGGGCGCAGATACGCAGTATTTT
-	TRBV19	-	TRBJ2-4	CASSIIPGDIQYF	TGTGCCAGTAGTATAATCCCGGGGGACATTCAGTACTTC
TRBD1	TRBV6-5	-	TRBJ2-7	CASRKQGRAYEQYF	TGTGCCAGCCGTAAACAGGGGCGCGCCTACGAGCAGTACTTC
-	TRBV11-2	-	TRBJ1-1	CASSSGIVGTEAFF	TGTGCCAGCAGCTCCGGGATTGTGGGTACTGAAGCTTTCTTT
TRBD2	TRBV4-2	-	TRBJ2-1	CASSQPSGVTPEQFF	TGTGCCAGCAGCCAACCCAGCGGGGTCACTCCGGAGCAGTTCTTC
TRBD2	TRBV5-4	-	TRBJ2-7	CASSAKGGGAHEQYF	TGTGCCAGCAGCGCAAAGGGCGGGGGGGCCCACGAGCAGTACTTC
TRBD1	TRBV28	-	TRBJ1-2	CASSEGARGYTF	TGTGCCAGCAGTGAGGGGGCGCGCGGCTACACCTTC
TRBD1	TRBV5-5	-	TRBJ1-2	CASSPGQNYGYTF	TGTGCCAGCAGCCCGGGACAGAACTATGGCTACACCTTC
TRBD2	TRBV5-1	few	TRBJ2-2	CASGGLAGVGTGELFF	TGCGCCAGCGGCGGACTAGCGGGAGTCGGCACCGGGGAGCTGTTTTTT
TRBD1	TRBV30	once	TRBJ2-1	CAWTGQGDPSRSYNEQFF	TGTGCCTGGACCGGACAGGGGGACCCCTCACGGTCCTACAATGAGCAGTTCTTC
-	TRBV14	few	TRBJ2-2	CATSSANTGELFF	TGTGCCACCTCCTCAGCGAACACCGGGGAGCTGTTTTTT
-	TRBV5-1	-	TRBJ2-7	CASSSAGGINSEQYF	TGCGCCAGCAGCTCCGCTGGGGGGATCAATTCCGAGCAGTACTTC
-	TRBV1	-	TRBJ2-5	CTRKLAGLQETQYF	TGCACCAGGAAACTAGCGGGGCTGCAAGAGACCCAGTACTTC
TRBD1	TRBV6-1	-	TRBJ2-2	CATLNRGYSTGELFF	TGTGCCACCCTTAACAGGGGTTACTCCACCGGGGAGCTGTTTTTT